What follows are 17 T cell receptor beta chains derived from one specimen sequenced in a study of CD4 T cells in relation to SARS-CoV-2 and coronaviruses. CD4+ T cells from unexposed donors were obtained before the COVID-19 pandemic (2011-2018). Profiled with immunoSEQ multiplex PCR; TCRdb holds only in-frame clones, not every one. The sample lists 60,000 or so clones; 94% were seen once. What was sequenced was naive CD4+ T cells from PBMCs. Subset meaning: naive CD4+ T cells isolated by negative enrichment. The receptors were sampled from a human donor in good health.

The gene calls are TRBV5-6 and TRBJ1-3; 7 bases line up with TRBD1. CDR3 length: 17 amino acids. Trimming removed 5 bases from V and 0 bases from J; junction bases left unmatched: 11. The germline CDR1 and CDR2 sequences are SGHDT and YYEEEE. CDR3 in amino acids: CASSYGDRALSGNTIYF. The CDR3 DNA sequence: TGTGCCAGCAGTTATGGAGACAGGGCCCTCTCTGGAAACACCATATATTTT.

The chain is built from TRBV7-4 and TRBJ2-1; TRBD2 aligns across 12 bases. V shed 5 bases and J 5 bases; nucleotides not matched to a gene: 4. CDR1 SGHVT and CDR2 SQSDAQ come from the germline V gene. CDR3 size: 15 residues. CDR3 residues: CASSPTSGGHNEQFF. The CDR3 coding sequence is TGTGCCAGCAGCCCGACTAGCGGGGGACACAATGAGCAGTTCTTC. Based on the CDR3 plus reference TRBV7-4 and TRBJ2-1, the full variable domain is GAGVSQSPRYKVAKRGRDVALRCDSISGHVTLYWYRQTLGQGSEVLTYSQSDAQRDKSGRPSGRFSAERPERSVSTLKIQRTEQGDSAVYLCASSPTSGGHNEQFFGPGTRLTVL.

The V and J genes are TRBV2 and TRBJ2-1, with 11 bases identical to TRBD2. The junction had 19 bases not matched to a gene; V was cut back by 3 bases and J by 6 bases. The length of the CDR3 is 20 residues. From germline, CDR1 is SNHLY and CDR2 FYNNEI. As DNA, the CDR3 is TGTGCCAGCAGTGACTGGGGGACCCCAACTAGCGGGAGAGGCGGCAATGAGCAGTTCTTC. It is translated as CASSDWGTPTSGRGGNEQFF.

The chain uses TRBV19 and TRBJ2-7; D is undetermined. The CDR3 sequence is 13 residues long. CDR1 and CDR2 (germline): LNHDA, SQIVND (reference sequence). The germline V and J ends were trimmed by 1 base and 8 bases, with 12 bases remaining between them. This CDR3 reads CASSIAGRFQQYF. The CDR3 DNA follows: TGTGCCAGTAGTATAGCCGGAAGGTTCCAGCAGTACTTC.

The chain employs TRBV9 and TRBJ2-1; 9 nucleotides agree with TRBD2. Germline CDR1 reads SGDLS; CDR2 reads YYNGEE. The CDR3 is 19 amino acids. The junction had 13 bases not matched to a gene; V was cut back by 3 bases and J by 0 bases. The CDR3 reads CASSERKGTSSRSYNEQFF. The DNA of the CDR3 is TGTGCCAGCAGCGAGAGGAAGGGGACTAGCAGTCGCTCCTACAATGAGCAGTTCTTC. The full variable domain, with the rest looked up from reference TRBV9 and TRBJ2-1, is DSGVTQTPKHLITATGQRVTLRCSPRSGDLSVYWYQQSLDQGLQFLIQYYNGEERAKGNILERFSAQQFPDLHSELNLSSLELGDSALYFCASSERKGTSSRSYNEQFFGPGTRLTVL.

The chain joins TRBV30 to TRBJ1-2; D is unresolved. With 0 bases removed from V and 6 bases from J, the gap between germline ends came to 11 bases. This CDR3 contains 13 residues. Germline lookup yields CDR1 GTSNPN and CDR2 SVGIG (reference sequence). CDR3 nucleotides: TGTGCCTGGAGTGTAGGGCGCGGCGATGGCTACACCTTC. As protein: CAWSVGRGDGYTF.

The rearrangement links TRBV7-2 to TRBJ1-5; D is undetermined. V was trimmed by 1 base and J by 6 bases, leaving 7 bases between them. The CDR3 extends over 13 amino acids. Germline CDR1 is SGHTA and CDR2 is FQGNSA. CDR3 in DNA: TGTGCCAGCAGCTTAGGACGCGGTCAGCCCCAGCATTTT. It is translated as CASSLGRGQPQHF.

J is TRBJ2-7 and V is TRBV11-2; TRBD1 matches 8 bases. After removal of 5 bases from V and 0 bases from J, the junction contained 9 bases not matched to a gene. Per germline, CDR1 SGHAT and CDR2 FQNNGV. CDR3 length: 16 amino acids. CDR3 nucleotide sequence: TGTGCCAGCAGCACCGACCCTGGACAGGGCTCCTACGAGCAGTACTTC. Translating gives CASSTDPGQGSYEQYF. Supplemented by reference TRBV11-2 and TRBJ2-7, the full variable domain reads EAGVAQSPRYKIIEKRQSVAFWCNPISGHATLYWYQQILGQGPKLLIQFQNNGVVDDSQLPKDRFSAERLKGVDSTLKIQPAKLEDSAVYLCASSTDPGQGSYEQYFGPGTRLTVT.

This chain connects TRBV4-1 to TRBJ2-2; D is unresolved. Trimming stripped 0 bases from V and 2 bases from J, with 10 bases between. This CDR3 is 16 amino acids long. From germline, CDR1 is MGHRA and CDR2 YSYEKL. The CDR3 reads CASSQDVGSNTGELFF. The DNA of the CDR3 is TGCGCCAGCAGCCAAGACGTAGGTTCCAACACCGGGGAGCTGTTTTTT.

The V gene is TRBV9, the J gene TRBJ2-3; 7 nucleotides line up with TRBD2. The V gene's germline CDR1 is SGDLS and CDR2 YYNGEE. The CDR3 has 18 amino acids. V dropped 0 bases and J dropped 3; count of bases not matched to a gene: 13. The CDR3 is CASSVAFGGSRVTDTQYF. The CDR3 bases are TGTGCCAGCAGCGTAGCGTTTGGCGGGAGTAGGGTAACAGATACGCAGTATTTT.

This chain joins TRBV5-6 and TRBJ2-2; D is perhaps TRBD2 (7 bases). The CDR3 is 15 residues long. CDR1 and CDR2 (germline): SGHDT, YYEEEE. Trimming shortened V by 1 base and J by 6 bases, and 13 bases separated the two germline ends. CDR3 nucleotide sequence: TGTGCCAGCAGCTTGAGGGGGGGACGCGCCGGGGAGCTGTTTTTT. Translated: CASSLRGGRAGELFF. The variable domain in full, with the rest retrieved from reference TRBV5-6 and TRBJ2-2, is DAGVTQSPTHLIKTRGQQVTLRCSPKSGHDTVSWYQQALGQGPQFIFQYYEEEERQRGNFPDRFSGHQFPNYSSELNVNALLLGDSALYLCASSLRGGRAGELFFGEGSRLTVL.

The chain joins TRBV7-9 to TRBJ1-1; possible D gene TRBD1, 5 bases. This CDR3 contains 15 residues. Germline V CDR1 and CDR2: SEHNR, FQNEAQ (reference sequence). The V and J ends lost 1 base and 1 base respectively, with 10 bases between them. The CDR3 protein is CASSLGGRKNTEAFF. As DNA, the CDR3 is TGTGCCAGCAGCTTAGGGGGCAGGAAGAACACTGAAGCTTTCTTT.

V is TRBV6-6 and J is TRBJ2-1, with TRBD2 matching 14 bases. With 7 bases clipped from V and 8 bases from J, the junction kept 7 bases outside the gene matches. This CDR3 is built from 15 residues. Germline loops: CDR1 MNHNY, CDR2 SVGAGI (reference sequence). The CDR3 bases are TGTGCCAGCACCAATCAGGGACTAGCGGGAGATGAGCAGTTCTTC. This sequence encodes CASTNQGLAGDEQFF.

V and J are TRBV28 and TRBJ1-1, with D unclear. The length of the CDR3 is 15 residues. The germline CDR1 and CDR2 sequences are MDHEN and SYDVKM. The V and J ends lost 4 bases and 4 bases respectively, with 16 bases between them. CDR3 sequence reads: CASSSSIGRSTEAFF. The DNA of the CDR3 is TGTGCCAGCAGTTCCTCCATAGGGCGGAGCACTGAAGCTTTCTTT. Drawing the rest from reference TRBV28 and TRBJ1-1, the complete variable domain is DVKVTQSSRYLVKRTGEKVFLECVQDMDHENMFWYRQDPGLGLRLIYFSYDVKMKEKGDIPEGYSVSREKKERFSLILESASTNQTSMYLCASSSSIGRSTEAFFGQGTRLTVV.

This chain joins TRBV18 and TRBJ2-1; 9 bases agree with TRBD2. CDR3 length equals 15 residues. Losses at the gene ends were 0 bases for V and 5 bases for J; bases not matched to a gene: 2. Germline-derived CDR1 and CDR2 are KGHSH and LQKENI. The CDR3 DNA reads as TGTGCCAGCTCACCACCGGGACTAGCAAACAATGAGCAGTTCTTC. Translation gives CASSPPGLANNEQFF.

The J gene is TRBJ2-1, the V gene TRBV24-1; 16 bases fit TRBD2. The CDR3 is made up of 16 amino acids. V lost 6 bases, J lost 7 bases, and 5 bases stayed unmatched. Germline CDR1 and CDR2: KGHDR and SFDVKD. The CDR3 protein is CATSSGTSGRGNEQFF. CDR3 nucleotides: TGTGCCACCAGTTCCGGGACTAGCGGGAGGGGGAATGAGCAGTTCTTC.

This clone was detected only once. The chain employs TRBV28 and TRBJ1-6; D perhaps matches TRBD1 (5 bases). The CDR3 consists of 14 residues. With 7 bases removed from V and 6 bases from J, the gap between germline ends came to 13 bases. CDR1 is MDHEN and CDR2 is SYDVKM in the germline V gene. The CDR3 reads CASIPDTSNSPLHF. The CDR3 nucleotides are TGTGCCAGCATCCCGGACACCTCTAATTCACCCCTCCACTTT.